This TCR beta chain derives from a study of blood T cell repertoires in COVID-19. Whole-study context: Samples of COVID-19 (acute and convalescent) were obtained from the United States, Italy and Spain. T cells, B-cell-depleted T cells, or PBMCs supplied cDNA or gDNA.

Per the study methods: Nucleated cell number was recorded as an estimate derived from reference gene primer amplification. The protocol was immunoSEQ multiplex PCR, while the TCRdb copy is restricted to in-frame clones and leaves out a portion. V and J calls plus clone size are reproduced from that table; the DNA served to infer D and trimming. The sample includes under 150,000 clones, 80% to 90% seen only once; the top ten take 2% to 2.5%. With 3 bases clipped from V and 2 bases from J, the junction kept 9 bases outside the gene matches. Germline V gene sequence: CDR1 LNHDA, CDR2 SQIVND (reference sequence). There are 17 residues in the CDR3.

The receptor was isolated from a man between 45 and 60 years old with active COVID-19. Sequencing used peripheral blood. The V call is TRBV19, the J call TRBJ2-1; 8 bases align to TRBD2. The CDR3 reads CASSMLRGGGTYNEQFF. The CDR3 coding sequence is TGTGCCAGTAGTATGCTGCGGGGCGGGGGGACCTACAATGAGCAGTTCTTC.